Below are 2 T cell receptor beta chains sequenced from a single sample in a study of T-cell memory formation after mild COVID-19. TCRdb used MiXCR to reprocess the 5' RACE reads, holding one entry per CDR3 protein. This table has about 340,000 distinct CDR3 sequences, 13% to 15% appearing once. The specimen was PBMCs or a T cell subset sorted from them (not recorded which). The receptors here all came from a man between 18 and 35 years old who had mild COVID-19 (a few samples of this study predate the infection). Cell type and time point are not known.

The chain has TRBV2 and TRBJ2-5; no firm D call. Germline CDR1 is SNHLY and CDR2 is FYNNEI. V was shortened by 1 base and J by 5 bases, with 5 bases between the two germline ends. The CDR3 covers 12 residues. The CDR3 region is CASSEDSETQYF. CDR3 bases: TGTGCCAGCAGTGAAGACAGCGAGACCCAGTACTTC. The entire variable domain, with the rest obtained from reference TRBV2 and TRBJ2-5, is as follows: EPEVTQTPSHQVTQMGQEVILRCVPISNHLYFYWYRQILGQKVEFLVSFYNNEISEKSEIFDDQFSVERPDGSNFTLKIRSTKLEDSAMYFCASSEDSETQYFGPGTRLLVL.

The rearrangement links TRBV10-3 to TRBJ1-1; D uncertain. The CDR3 covers 14 residues. Germline V gene sequence: CDR1 ENHRY, CDR2 SYGVKD. V gave up 0 bases and J gave up 4 bases, with 9 bases separating them. This CDR3 is CAISESVVGTEAFF. The DNA for the CDR3 is TGTGCCATCAGTGAGTCAGTGGTTGGCACTGAAGCTTTCTTT.